This passage covers 10 T cell receptor beta chains from one sample sequenced in a study of CD8 T cells in ankylosing spondylitis (dated by TCRdb to between 2016 and 2019). To prepare the library, 5' RACE was applied. TCRdb records Illumina HiSeq 2500 as the sequencer. The public reads were reanalyzed by TCRdb: fastp trimming at Q25, MiXCR alignment, in-frame beta chains only. When rows share a CDR3 protein, they turn into one entry using the most common DNA and genes. Present in this sample are about 220,000 distinct CDR3 sequences, about 16% of which were seen just once. The ten largest clones take up about 39% of the sample. Here is what the overall study found, with its caveats: A TCR beta motif made up of several highly homologous amino acid variants appeared to be characteristic of blood from ankylosing spondylitis patients.

These TCRs are of unknown antigen specificity. The sample consisted of blood, either unsorted or a sorted T cell fraction (not recorded which). Receptors originate from a male donor with ankylosing spondylitis.

CDR3 sequence (DNA): TGCGCCAGCAGCCAAGTTGCGGCGACGACCTACGAGCAGTACTTC. Protein: CASSQVAATTYEQYF. This chain joins TRBV4-1 and TRBJ2-7; D unresolved. The CDR3 length is 15 residues. V lost 1 base and J lost 2, with 12 bases in between. Germline V lookup: CDR1 MGHRA, CDR2 YSYEKL.

The genes are TRBV24-1 and TRBJ2-1; 7 bases fit TRBD2. The length of the CDR3 is 16 residues. The germline V gene has CDR1 KGHDR and CDR2 SFDVKD. J was trimmed by 9 bases and V by 4 bases; bases with no gene match: 14. This CDR3 reads CATSDQGRRGGGEQFF. The CDR3 DNA reads as TGTGCCACCAGTGACCAAGGACGCCGGGGCGGGGGTGAGCAGTTCTTC.

The chain couples TRBV5-1 to TRBJ1-1, with 7 bases lining up with TRBD1. Germline CDR1 reads SGHRS; CDR2 reads YFSETQ. CDR3 length: 16 amino acids. Unmatched junction bases numbered 7, after V lost 0 bases and J lost 2 bases. The CDR3 bases are TGCGCCAGCAGCTTGGCATGGGGACAGTCAAACACTGAAGCTTTCTTT. It encodes CASSLAWGQSNTEAFF.

The chain carries TRBV11-3 and TRBJ2-1, with 8 bases that match TRBD2. The CDR3 has 16 amino acids. Germline V lookup: CDR1 SGHNT, CDR2 YENEEA. Losses at the gene ends were 4 bases for V and 0 bases for J; bases not matched to a gene: 5. Here the CDR3 reads CASSWPGTSSYNEQFF. DNA of the CDR3: TGTGCCAGCAGCTGGCCGGGGACTAGCTCCTACAATGAGCAGTTCTTC.

This clonotype showed up many times. This CDR3 reads CSVRPEVGSLAEINTYEQYF. The CDR3 DNA sequence: TGCAGTGTTCGGCCTGAAGTAGGATCCTTAGCGGAAATCAATACCTACGAGCAGTACTTC. J is TRBJ2-7 and V is TRBV20-1; D possibly corresponds to TRBD2 (6 bases). Germline V gene lookup returns CDR1 DFQATT and CDR2 SNEGSKA (reference sequence). The germline V and J ends were trimmed by 7 bases and 2 bases, with 36 bases remaining between them. This CDR3 is 20 amino acids long.

This clonotype was seen a few times. CDR3 in amino acids: CASSQGGHKNEQFF. DNA of the CDR3: TGTGCCAGCAGCCAAGGGGGCCATAAAAATGAGCAGTTCTTC. V is TRBV14 and J is TRBJ2-1; weak D call: TRBD1 (5 bases). The CDR3 runs 14 residues. Germline CDR1 reads SGHDN; CDR2 reads FVKESK. Trimming removed 1 base from V and 7 bases from J, with 11 bases in between.

The V and J genes are TRBV6-2 or TRBV6-3 and TRBJ2-5; D possibly corresponds to TRBD1 (6 bases). V lost 2 bases to trimming and J lost 2 bases, with 18 bases between them. This CDR3 contains 17 residues. Per the germline V gene, CDR1 is MNHEY and CDR2 is SVGEGT. CDR3: CASSYLRDNSPQETQYF. The CDR3, as DNA: TGTGCCAGCAGTTACCTCCGGGACAATTCTCCTCAAGAGACCCAGTACTTC.

A few counts support this clonotype. This chain uses TRBV7-3 with TRBJ1-1; TRBD1 matches at 7 bases. The V gene end was trimmed by 5 bases and the J gene end by 6 bases; junction bases not matched to a gene: 12. Germline V gene data show CDR1 as SGHTA and CDR2 as FQGTGA. The CDR3 spans 15 residues. Written as DNA, the CDR3 is TGTGCCAGCAGCCCCCCTCAACAGGGGTACCCTGAAGCTTTCTTT. Translation gives CASSPPQQGYPEAFF.

Ten or more counts support this clonotype. This rearrangement joins TRBV5-1 to TRBJ2-7; TRBD1 aligns across 7 bases. After removal of 2 bases from V and 5 bases from J, the junction contained 4 bases not matched to a gene. The germline V gene encodes CDR1 SGHRS and CDR2 YFSETQ. The CDR3 runs to 13 residues. The CDR3 bases are TGCGCCAGCAGCTTTACAGGGGCCGACGAGCAGTACTTC. Translated, it gives CASSFTGADEQYF.

The chain employs TRBV30 and TRBJ2-4; the D is unclear. V gave up 4 bases and J gave up 6 bases, with 10 bases separating them. CDR3 length equals 12 residues. CDR1 GTSNPN and CDR2 SVGIG come from the germline V gene (reference sequence). CDR3 amino acids: CAWKEHGNIQYF. Written as DNA, the CDR3 is TGTGCCTGGAAAGAACACGGAAACATTCAGTACTTC.